Sequencing of this T cell receptor beta chain was carried out in a study of long-term antiretroviral therapy in people with HIV. Study-level results: Compared with controls, HIV repertoires showed narrower CDR3 length ranges.

Survey-level immunoSEQ v3.0 assays were run. Samples were sequenced targeting about 40,000-55,000 T-cell genomes each. Profiled with immunoSEQ multiplex PCR; TCRdb holds only in-frame clones, not every one. The sample lists about 35,000 clones, about 93% occurring once. The sample holds a few counts of this clone. What it recognizes is unknown. V lost 2 bases to trimming and J lost 3 bases, with 11 bases between them. There are 15 residues in the CDR3. Germline CDR1 and CDR2: SGHTA and FQGTGA. The sample in question was unsorted PBMCs, obtained 4.1 years after starting antiretroviral therapy. This clonotype originated in a woman aged 45-59 years with HIV. The J gene is TRBJ2-1, the V gene TRBV7-3; possibly TRBD1 or TRBD2 for D (6 bases each). Here the CDR3 reads CASSLGGGRYNEQFF. The CDR3, as DNA: TGTGCCAGCAGCTTAGGAGGGGGGCGCTACAATGAGCAGTTCTTC.